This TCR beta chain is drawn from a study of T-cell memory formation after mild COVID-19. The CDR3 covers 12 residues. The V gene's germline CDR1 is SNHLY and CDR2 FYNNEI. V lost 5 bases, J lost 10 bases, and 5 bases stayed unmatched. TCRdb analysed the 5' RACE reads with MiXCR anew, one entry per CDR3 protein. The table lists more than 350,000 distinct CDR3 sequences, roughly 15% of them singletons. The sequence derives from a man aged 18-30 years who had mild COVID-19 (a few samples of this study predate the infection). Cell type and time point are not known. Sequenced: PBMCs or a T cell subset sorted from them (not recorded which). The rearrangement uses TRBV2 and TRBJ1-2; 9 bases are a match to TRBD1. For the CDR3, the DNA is TGTGCCAGCAGTATTAGGGACAGGGCCTACACCTTC. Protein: CASSIRDRAYTF.